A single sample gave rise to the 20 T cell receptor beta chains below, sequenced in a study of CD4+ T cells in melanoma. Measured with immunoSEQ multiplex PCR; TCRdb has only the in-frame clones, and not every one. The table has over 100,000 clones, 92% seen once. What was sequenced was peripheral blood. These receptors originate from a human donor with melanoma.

CDR3 DNA: TGTGCCAGCAGCCAAGGATCTGGGGCCCCGATCAGCCAGCAGTACTTC. Its protein is CASSQGSGAPISQQYF. This chain joins TRBV7-2 and TRBJ2-7, with D possibly TRBD1 on 5 matching bases. Germline CDR1 is SGHTA and CDR2 is FQGNSA. Trimming stripped 5 bases from V and 8 bases from J, with 25 bases between. There are 16 residues in the CDR3.

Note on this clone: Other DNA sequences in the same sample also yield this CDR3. Written as DNA, the CDR3 is TGCGCCAGCAGCCTTCTCGACACTACCGGGGAGCTGTTTTTT. Protein product: CASSLLDTTGELFF. The chain is built from TRBV4-1 and TRBJ2-2; D not resolved. Germline V gene sequence: CDR1 MGHRA, CDR2 YSYEKL. V gave up 4 bases and J gave up 5 bases, with 11 bases separating them. The CDR3 is 14 amino acids.

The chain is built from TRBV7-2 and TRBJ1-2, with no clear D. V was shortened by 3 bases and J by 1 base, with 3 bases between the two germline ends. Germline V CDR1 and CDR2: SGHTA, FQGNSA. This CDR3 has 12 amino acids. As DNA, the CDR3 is TGTGCCAGCAGCTTCAGTAACTATGGCTACACCTTC. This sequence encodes CASSFSNYGYTF.

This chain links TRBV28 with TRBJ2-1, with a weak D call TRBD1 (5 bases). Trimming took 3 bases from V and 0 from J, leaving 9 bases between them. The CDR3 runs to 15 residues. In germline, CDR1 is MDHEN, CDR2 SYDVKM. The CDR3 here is CASSFPTVSYNEQFF. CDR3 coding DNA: TGTGCCAGCAGTTTCCCGACAGTCTCCTACAATGAGCAGTTCTTC.

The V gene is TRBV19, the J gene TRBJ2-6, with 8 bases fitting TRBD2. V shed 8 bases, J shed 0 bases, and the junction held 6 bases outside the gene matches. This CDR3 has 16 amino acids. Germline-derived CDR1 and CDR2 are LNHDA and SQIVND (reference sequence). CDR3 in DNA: TGTGCCAGTCCGGGACTAGAGAGCTCTGGGGCCAACGTCCTGACTTTC. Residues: CASPGLESSGANVLTF.

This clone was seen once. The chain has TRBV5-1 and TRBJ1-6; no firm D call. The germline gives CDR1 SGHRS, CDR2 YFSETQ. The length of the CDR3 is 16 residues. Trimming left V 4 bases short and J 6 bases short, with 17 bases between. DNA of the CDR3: TGCGCCAGCAGCCATCCGGAGTCGGCCTTTAATTCACCCCTCCACTTT. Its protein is CASSHPESAFNSPLHF.

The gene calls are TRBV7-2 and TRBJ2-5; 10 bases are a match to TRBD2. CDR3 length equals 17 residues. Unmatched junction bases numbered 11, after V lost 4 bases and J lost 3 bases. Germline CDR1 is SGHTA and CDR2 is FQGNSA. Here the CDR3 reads CASSSSWALAGKETQYF. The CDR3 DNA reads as TGTGCCAGCAGCTCATCTTGGGCACTAGCGGGGAAAGAGACCCAGTACTTC.

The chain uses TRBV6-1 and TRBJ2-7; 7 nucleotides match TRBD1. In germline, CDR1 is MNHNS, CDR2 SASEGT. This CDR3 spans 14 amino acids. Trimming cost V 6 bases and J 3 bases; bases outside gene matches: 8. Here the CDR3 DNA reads TGTGCCAGCAGAACCGGGACAGAGATCTACGAGCAGTACTTC. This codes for CASRTGTEIYEQYF.

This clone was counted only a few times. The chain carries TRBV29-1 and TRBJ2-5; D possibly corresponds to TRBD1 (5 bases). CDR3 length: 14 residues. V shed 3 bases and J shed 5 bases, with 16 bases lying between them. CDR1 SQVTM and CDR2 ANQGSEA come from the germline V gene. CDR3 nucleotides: TGCAGCGTTGATGGGGCGGCGTCCAGGGAGACCCAGTACTTC. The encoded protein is CSVDGAASRETQYF.

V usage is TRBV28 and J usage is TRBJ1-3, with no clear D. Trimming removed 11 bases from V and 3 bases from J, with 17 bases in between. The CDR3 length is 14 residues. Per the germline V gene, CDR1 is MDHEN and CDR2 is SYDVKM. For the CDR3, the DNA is TGTGCCGCATACCCTCGGAGCTTTGGAAACACCATATATTTT. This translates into CAAYPRSFGNTIYF.

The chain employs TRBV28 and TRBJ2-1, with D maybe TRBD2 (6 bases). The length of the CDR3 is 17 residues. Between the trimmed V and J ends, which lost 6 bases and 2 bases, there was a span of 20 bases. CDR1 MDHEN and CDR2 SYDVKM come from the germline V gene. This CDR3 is CASSRVRGSGTYNEQFF. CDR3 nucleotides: TGTGCCAGCAGCCGCGTACGGGGGTCGGGGACCTACAATGAGCAGTTCTTC.

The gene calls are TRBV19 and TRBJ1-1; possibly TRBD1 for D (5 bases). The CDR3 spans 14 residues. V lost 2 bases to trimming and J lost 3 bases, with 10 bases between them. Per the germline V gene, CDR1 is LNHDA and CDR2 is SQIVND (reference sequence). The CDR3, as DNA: TGTGCCAGTAGTATAAGGGGTGGTGACACTGAAGCTTTCTTT. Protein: CASSIRGGDTEAFF.

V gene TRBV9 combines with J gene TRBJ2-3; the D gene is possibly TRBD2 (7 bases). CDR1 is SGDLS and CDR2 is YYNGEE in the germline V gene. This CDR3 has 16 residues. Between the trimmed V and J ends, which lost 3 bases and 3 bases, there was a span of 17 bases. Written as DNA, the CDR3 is TGTGCCAGCAGCGGGGACACGGGAGCGGGGACAGATACGCAGTATTTT. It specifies CASSGDTGAGTDTQYF.

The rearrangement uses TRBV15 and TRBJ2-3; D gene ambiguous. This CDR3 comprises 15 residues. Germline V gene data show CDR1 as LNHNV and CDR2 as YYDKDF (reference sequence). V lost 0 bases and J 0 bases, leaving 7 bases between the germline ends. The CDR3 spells CATSRDLASTDTQYF. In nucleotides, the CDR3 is TGTGCCACCAGCAGAGATCTGGCGAGCACAGATACGCAGTATTTT.

The CDR3 region has the DNA TGTGCCAGCAGTTGGACTAGCGGTTCCTACGAGCAGTACTTC. This codes for CASSWTSGSYEQYF. The chain joins TRBV7-9 to TRBJ2-7; TRBD2 agrees at 10 bases. Losses at the gene ends were 6 bases for V and 1 base for J; bases not matched to a gene: 3. The CDR3 has 14 amino acids. Germline V gene data show CDR1 as SEHNR and CDR2 as FQNEAQ (reference sequence). The full variable domain, completed using reference TRBV7-9 and TRBJ2-7, is DTGVSQNPRHKITKRGQNVTFRCDPISEHNRLYWYRQTLGQGPEFLTYFQNEAQLEKSRLLSDRFSAERPKGSFSTLEIQRTEQGDSAMYLCASSWTSGSYEQYFGPGTRLTVT.

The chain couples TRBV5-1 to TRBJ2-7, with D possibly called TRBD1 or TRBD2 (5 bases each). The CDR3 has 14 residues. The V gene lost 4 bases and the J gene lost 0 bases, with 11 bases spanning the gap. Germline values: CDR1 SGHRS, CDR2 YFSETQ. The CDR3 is CASSEGTSSYEQYF. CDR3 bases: TGCGCCAGCAGCGAGGGGACCAGCTCCTACGAGCAGTACTTC.

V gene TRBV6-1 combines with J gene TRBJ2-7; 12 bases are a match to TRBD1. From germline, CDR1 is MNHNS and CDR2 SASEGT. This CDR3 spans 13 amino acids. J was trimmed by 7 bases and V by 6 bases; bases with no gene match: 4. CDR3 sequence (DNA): TGTGCCAGCAGGGGACAGGGGGCTATAGAGCAGTACTTC. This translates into CASRGQGAIEQYF.

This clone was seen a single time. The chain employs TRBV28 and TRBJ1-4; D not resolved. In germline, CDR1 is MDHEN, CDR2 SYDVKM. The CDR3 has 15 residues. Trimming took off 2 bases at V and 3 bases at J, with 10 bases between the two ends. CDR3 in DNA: TGTGCCAGCAGTTTAATGGCAGGACCTAATGAAAAACTGTTTTTT. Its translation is CASSLMAGPNEKLFF. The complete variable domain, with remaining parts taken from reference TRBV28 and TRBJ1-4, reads DVKVTQSSRYLVKRTGEKVFLECVQDMDHENMFWYRQDPGLGLRLIYFSYDVKMKEKGDIPEGYSVSREKKERFSLILESASTNQTSMYLCASSLMAGPNEKLFFGSGTQLSVL.

CDR3 sequence reads: CASGPQGWGYGYTF. As DNA, the CDR3 is TGTGCCAGCGGGCCCCAGGGGTGGGGCTATGGCTACACCTTC. The chain links TRBV6-5 to TRBJ1-2, with D tentatively TRBD1 (6 bases). CDR1 MNHEY and CDR2 SVGAGI come from the germline V gene. The CDR3 runs to 14 residues. V shed 8 bases and J shed 4 bases, with 17 bases lying between them.

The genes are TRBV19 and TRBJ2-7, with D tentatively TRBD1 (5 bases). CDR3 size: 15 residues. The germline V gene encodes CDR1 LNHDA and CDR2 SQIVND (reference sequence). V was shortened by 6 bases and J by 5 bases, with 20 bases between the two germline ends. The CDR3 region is CASSPRVVRAHEQYF. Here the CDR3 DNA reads TGTGCCAGTAGCCCTCGTGTTGTCAGGGCCCACGAGCAGTACTTC.